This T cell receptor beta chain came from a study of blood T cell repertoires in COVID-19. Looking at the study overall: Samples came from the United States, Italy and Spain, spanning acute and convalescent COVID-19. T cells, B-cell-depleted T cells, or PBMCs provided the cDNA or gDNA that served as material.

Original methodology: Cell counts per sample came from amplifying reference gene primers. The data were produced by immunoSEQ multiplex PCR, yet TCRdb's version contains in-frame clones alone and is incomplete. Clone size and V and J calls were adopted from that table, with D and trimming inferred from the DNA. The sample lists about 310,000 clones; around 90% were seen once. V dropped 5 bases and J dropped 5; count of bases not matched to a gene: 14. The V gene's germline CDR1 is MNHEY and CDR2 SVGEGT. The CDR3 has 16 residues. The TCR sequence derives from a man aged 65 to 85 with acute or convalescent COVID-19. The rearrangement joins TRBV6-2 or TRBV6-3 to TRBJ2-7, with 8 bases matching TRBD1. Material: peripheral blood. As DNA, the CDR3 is TGTGCCAGCAGTCCAACCCTCAGGGGGCTGTCAGACGAGCAGTACTTC. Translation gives CASSPTLRGLSDEQYF.